Sequencing of this T cell receptor beta chain was carried out in a study of shared clonotypes between healthy human individuals. Study conclusions and caveats: Compared with memory subsets, naive subsets generally had larger estimated richness. What limited the represented genetic and exposure-history diversity was the small number of donors.

Clones were read by immunoSEQ multiplex PCR, and TCRdb kept only the in-frame ones, dropping some. Of 2,500,000 or so clones in the sample, 80% to 95% were seen once. This clone appeared a single time. Its specificity is unknown. This CDR3 has 13 residues. Germline V gene data show CDR1 as SGHTA and CDR2 as FQGNSA. Trimming pared 5 bases from V and 5 bases from J, leaving 13 bases between. V gene TRBV7-2 combines with J gene TRBJ2-7; D is ambiguous. The sample consisted of naive CD4+ T cells from PBMCs. Subset here: CD45RA+ positively selected. The TCR was taken from a man younger than 35 in good health. Some clones in this sample may be carry-over from other donors' samples. CDR3 DNA: TGTGCCAGCAGCATTAACTCCCTCAACGAGCAGTACTTC. This sequence encodes CASSINSLNEQYF.